This T cell receptor (beta chain) was identified during a study of T cell repertoires in cytomegalovirus infection. Study background: Public TCR beta signatures provided an indication of both CMV infection and a matching HLA type.

This clonotype has just one count. This may be a read error, as it is one base from a much larger clone. TCRdb re-analysed the reads in MiXCR, keeping a single row per CDR3 protein. The table includes about 140,000 distinct CDR3 sequences, roughly 6.5% detected once. This CDR3 is built from 15 residues. Germline CDR1 and CDR2: SGHVS and FNYEAQ. Trimming took off 5 bases at V and 2 bases at J, with 13 bases between the two ends. The chain employs TRBV7-6 and TRBJ2-1, with D perhaps matching TRBD1 (5 bases). Sample: PBMCs. This TCR was sampled from a human donor in good health (CMV status not recorded). Some clones in this sample may be carry-over from other donors' samples. The DNA of the CDR3 is TGTGCCAGCAGCCAATTAGGGGTCGCCTACAATGAGCAGTTCTTC. It yields the protein CASSQLGVAYNEQFF. The variable domain in full, with the rest retrieved from reference TRBV7-6 and TRBJ2-1, is GAGVSQSPRYKVTKRGQDVALRCDPISGHVSLYWYRQALGQGPEFLTYFNYEAQQDKSGLPNDRFSAERPEGSISTLTIQRTEQRDSAMYRCASSQLGVAYNEQFFGPGTRLTVL.